This entry is about one TCR beta chain. This sample is part of a study of cytomegalovirus exposure and HLA in healthy donors. Use of 60 Vbeta and 13 Jbeta primers characterized the PCR. Here immunoSEQ multiplex PCR was the method, and the copy in TCRdb shows in-frame clones only, minus some. The data contain roughly 130,000 clones, roughly 70% of them singletons. The V gene's germline CDR1 is SGHNT and CDR2 YYREEE (reference sequence). V dropped 4 bases and J dropped 1 base, with 8 bases sitting between them. There are 13 residues in the CDR3. The V call is TRBV5-4, the J call TRBJ1-1; TRBD1 is a possible D gene (5 bases). The sequence derives from a man aged 35-49 years in good health and CMV-seropositive. Material: PBMCs. The CDR3 sequence is CASSLDRNTEAFF. The CDR3 region has the DNA TGTGCCAGCAGCCTAGACAGGAACACTGAAGCTTTCTTT. Using reference TRBV5-4 and TRBJ1-1 for the parts outside the CDR3, the full variable domain is ETGVTQSPTHLIKTRGQQVTLRCSSQSGHNTVSWYQQALGQGPQFIFQYYREEENGRGNFPPRFSGLQFPNYSSELNVNALELDDSALYLCASSLDRNTEAFFGQGTRLTVV.